This TCR beta chain was profiled in a study of blood T cell repertoires in COVID-19. The CDR3 covers 12 residues. Germline-derived CDR1 and CDR2 are SNHLY and FYNNEI. V gave up 4 bases and J gave up 4 bases, with 8 bases separating them. Original handling: Amplification with reference gene primers provided the estimates of nucleated cell counts. Produced via immunoSEQ multiplex PCR; TCRdb's table is partial and in-frame only. Clone size and V and J calls were adopted from that table, with D and trimming inferred from the DNA. The sample lists 250,000 to 350,000 clones, about 84% occurring once. On this clone itself: Other DNA sequences in this specimen translate into the identical CDR3.

The chain combines TRBV2 with TRBJ2-7; a possible D gene is TRBD1 (5 bases). The receptor was derived from a woman aged 45-59 years with acute or convalescent COVID-19. Specimen: peripheral blood. The CDR3 DNA reads as TGTGCCAGCAGTGTTCAGGGTTACGAGCAGTACTTC. Its translation is CASSVQGYEQYF.